This TCR beta chain appears in the sequencing data of a study of CD8+CD57+ T cells in acquired aplastic anemia (dated by TCRdb to the late 2010s). About the study as a whole: A mean of roughly 2.9 ug of DNA, ranging from about 0.17 to 30 ug, was extracted from sorted CD4+ and CD8+ cells. A CD8+CD57+ expansion meant a frequency higher than the mean frequency seen in healthy subjects.

Profiling of TCR beta VDJ combinations and CDR3 sequences used genomic DNA as the template. TCR repertoire sequencing was run on an Illumina HiSeq 2000. For the original study's pipeline: Repertoires were assessed using TRBV/TRBJ rearrangement plots, CDR3 size and DJ length profiles, and Simpson's diversity index. The most abundant DNA sequence in the deep sequencing data was defined as the immunodominant clone. CDR3 amino acid sequences were screened for sharing across subjects and were compared with published repertoires and the VDJdb database. TCRdb trimmed public reads at Q25 via fastp, called clones via MiXCR and kept in-frame beta chains. Every distinct CDR3 protein forms one entry, paired with its most common genes and DNA. TCRdb's processing, not the study's, gives the V and J calls here. In this sample the table shows hundreds of thousands of distinct CDR3 sequences, roughly 61% of which occur a single time. Roughly 1.2% of the sample rests with the top ten.

Results the study describes overall, beyond this receptor: CD8+ Simpson's diversity did not differ significantly between patients and healthy controls (P=0.060). Approximately 31 CD8+ CDR3 sequences were found in both patients and controls but appeared to be highly expressed in patients and within the immunodominant clones of the patients.

Including cysteine and phenylalanine, the CDR3 has 11 amino acids. Only CDR3 DNA remains: 33 bases, in frame from the first base. Reading the germline V gene (reference sequence) gives CDR1 DFQATT and CDR2 SNEGSKA. Patients chosen for sequencing had shown expansion of CD8+CD57+ cells by flow cytometry. Every patient had a diagnosis of severe acquired aplastic anemia based on International Study of Aplastic Anemia and Agranulocytosis and Camitta criteria. No therapy had been received by the patients at the time of blood sampling. The study deep-sequenced TCR repertoires of sorted CD4+ and CD8+ blood T cells from severe aplastic anemia patients and healthy subjects. Patients were enrolled in the USA under clinicaltrials.gov protocols 00001620, 01623167, 00001397, 00071045, 00081523 and 00961064. Ficoll-Paque density gradient centrifugation was used to isolate peripheral blood mononuclear cells. Before DNA was extracted, CD4+ and CD8+ T cells were sorted using either FACS or magnetic beads.

A word on this clonotype: Its antigen remains unidentified. Per-base qualities were not stored, and no clone one base away is much larger.

The rearrangement joined TRBV20-1 to TRBJ1-2, and 7 junctional nucleotides match TRBD1. The sequenced sample was sorted CD4+, CD8+, or CD8+CD57+ T cells (not recorded which) from PBMCs. This receptor was obtained from a human donor with aplastic anemia. The DNA sequence is TGCAGCCCTCAGGGGGGGGGGGGCTACACCTTC. It is translated as CSPQGGGGYTF.